This T cell receptor (beta chain) came from a study of spatial heterogeneity in lung cancer. Study-wide results and limits: Tumors with more nonsynonymous mutations had more expanded intratumoral alpha and beta TCRs. The study found that ubiquitous and regional expanded TCR counts tracked ubiquitous and regional nonsynonymous mutations, respectively.

Regarding time point: sample taken at primary tumor resection. A total of more than 65 untreated early-stage non-small cell lung cancer patients served as donors. This clonotype came up many times. No antigen is known for it. The library was prepared for alpha chains; this beta chain is a stray read, so its frequency means little. Every cDNA TCR molecule received its own unique molecular identifier. TCRdb re-called the 5' RACE reads with MiXCR, one entry per CDR3 protein. The sample holds roughly 4,400 distinct CDR3 sequences, 9.5% to 15% seen once. The sample was lung tumor tissue, taken at surgery. The origin of this receptor is a male donor with early-stage non-small cell lung cancer.

CDR3 bases: TGTGCCAGCAGTTCGTGGGGGGGCCAAGAGACCCAGTACTTC. Residues: CASSSWGGQETQYF. V is TRBV27 and J is TRBJ2-5; 7 nucleotides align to TRBD2. V was pared by 4 bases and J by 1 base, with 3 bases of the junction left unmatched. This CDR3 has 14 residues. Germline CDR1 MNHEY, CDR2 SMNVEV (reference sequence).